What follows are 20 T cell receptor beta chains derived from one specimen sequenced in a study of PD-L1 blockade in urothelial cancer. Time point given: pretreatment peripheral blood. Libraries were prepared by immunoSEQ multiplex PCR; TCRdb keeps only in-frame clonotypes and omits some of them. The table includes some 100,000 clones, 89% detected once. The material sequenced was PBMCs, taken around atezolizumab (anti-PD-L1) treatment. The source of these receptors is a woman of 80 years or more with urothelial cancer.

The chain recombines TRBV6-1 with TRBJ1-1; D may be TRBD1 (6 bases). This CDR3 spans 13 amino acids. Trimming cost V 6 bases and J 10 bases, with 18 bases left between them. The germline gives CDR1 MNHNS, CDR2 SASEGT. CDR3 coding DNA: TGTGCCAGCAGCTTCCACGAGGGGGTTGGAGCTTTCTTT. It yields the protein CASSFHEGVGAFF.

The chain joins TRBV6-6 to TRBJ2-1, with 9 bases lining up with TRBD2. V gave up 6 bases and J gave up 9 bases; unmatched junction bases: 9. This CDR3 is built from 14 residues. In germline, CDR1 is MNHNY, CDR2 SVGAGI (reference sequence). CDR3: CASSQTSGFSEQFF. CDR3 DNA: TGTGCCAGCAGCCAAACTAGCGGGTTTAGTGAGCAGTTCTTC.

This clone is a singleton in its sample. The chain joins TRBV28 to TRBJ2-4; 10 bases fit TRBD2. Unmatched junction bases numbered 8, after V lost 2 bases and J lost 7 bases. Germline V gene sequence: CDR1 MDHEN, CDR2 SYDVKM. This CDR3 is 16 amino acids long. CDR3 DNA: TGTGCCAGCAGTTTAGGCCTAGCGGGAGTCAGCAACATTCAGTACTTC. Translated: CASSLGLAGVSNIQYF. Variable domain in full (rest from reference TRBV28 and TRBJ2-4): DVKVTQSSRYLVKRTGEKVFLECVQDMDHENMFWYRQDPGLGLRLIYFSYDVKMKEKGDIPEGYSVSREKKERFSLILESASTNQTSMYLCASSLGLAGVSNIQYFGAGTRLSVL.

The chain carries TRBV9 and TRBJ2-1; TRBD2 agrees at 12 bases. CDR3 length: 16 amino acids. The V and J ends lost 2 bases and 5 bases, in that order; junction bases with no gene match: 5. Looked up from germline, CDR1 is SGDLS and CDR2 is YYNGEE. The CDR3 DNA follows: TGTGCCAGCAGCGTTCTCGGACTAGCGGGAAACAATGAGCAGTTCTTC. Protein: CASSVLGLAGNNEQFF.

This rearrangement joins TRBV6-1 to TRBJ2-1; TRBD2 agrees at 10 bases. V shed 1 base, J shed 4 bases, and the junction held 4 bases outside the gene matches. In germline, CDR1 is MNHNS, CDR2 SASEGT. This CDR3 has 16 residues. The chain's CDR3 is CASSEGAGGPYNEQFF. CDR3 in DNA: TGTGCCAGCAGTGAAGGAGCGGGAGGGCCGTACAATGAGCAGTTCTTC.

The V call is TRBV4-1, the J call TRBJ1-4; D remains ambiguous. Trimming stripped 1 base from V and 8 bases from J, with 17 bases between. The CDR3 spans 16 residues. Germline assignment: CDR1 MGHRA and CDR2 YSYEKL. CDR3 sequence reads: CASSQGEGLPGEKLFF. The CDR3 nucleotides are TGCGCCAGCAGCCAAGGAGAGGGCCTCCCTGGGGAAAAACTGTTTTTT.

The V gene is TRBV4-2, the J gene TRBJ1-2; D not resolved. V lost 0 bases, J lost 4 bases, and 15 bases lay in between. This CDR3 has 16 residues. The germline CDR1 and CDR2 sequences are LGHNA and YNFKEQ. The CDR3 region has the DNA TGTGCCAGCAGCCAAGACCTTTTTCCCGCGGGCTATGGCTACACCTTC. Protein product: CASSQDLFPAGYGYTF.

The chain joins TRBV5-1 to TRBJ2-1; a weak D match, TRBD2 (7 bases). This CDR3 comprises 13 residues. From germline, CDR1 is SGHRS and CDR2 YFSETQ. The V end was cut by 6 bases, the J end by 5 bases, with 12 bases between. This chain's CDR3 is CASTWEGDNEQFF. In DNA, the CDR3 is TGCGCCAGCACCTGGGAGGGGGACAATGAGCAGTTCTTC.

V is TRBV6-1 and J is TRBJ1-2; maybe TRBD1 (6 bases). V was trimmed by 3 bases and J by 8 bases, leaving 13 bases between them. CDR1 and CDR2 (germline): MNHNS, SASEGT. The CDR3 has 13 amino acids. CDR3 DNA: TGTGCCAGCAGTGATACGGGGGGCTTGGGCTACACCTTC. It is translated as CASSDTGGLGYTF.

The rearrangement links TRBV28 to TRBJ2-1; 15 positions agree with TRBD2. This CDR3 comprises 16 residues. V was pared by 4 bases and J by 6 bases, with 4 bases of the junction left unmatched. Germline assignment: CDR1 MDHEN and CDR2 SYDVKM. The CDR3 loop is CASSWTSGRAGNEQFF. The CDR3 coding sequence is TGTGCCAGCAGTTGGACTAGCGGGAGGGCGGGCAATGAGCAGTTCTTC.

The chain combines TRBV7-6 with TRBJ2-7; tentative D call: TRBD2 (6 bases). Germline CDR1 is SGHVS and CDR2 is FNYEAQ. This CDR3 comprises 15 residues. V lost 5 bases and J 6 bases, leaving 20 bases between the germline ends. The CDR3 reads CASSLRTGVISEQYF. DNA for the CDR3: TGTGCCAGCAGCCTAAGGACGGGAGTGATATCCGAGCAGTACTTC.

This rearrangement joins TRBV6-1 to TRBJ2-1, with 7 bases aligning to TRBD1. V dropped 4 bases and J dropped 7; count of bases not matched to a gene: 10. Germline CDR1 MNHNS, CDR2 SASEGT. This CDR3 spans 15 amino acids. CDR3 protein: CASSGQGERGNEQFF. CDR3 in DNA: TGTGCCAGCAGTGGCCAGGGGGAGAGGGGGAATGAGCAGTTCTTC.

The chain joins TRBV19 to TRBJ1-5; D perhaps matches TRBD1 (6 bases). Between the trimmed V and J ends, which lost 6 bases and 7 bases, there was a span of 19 bases. This CDR3 is 15 amino acids long. Looked up from germline, CDR1 is LNHDA and CDR2 is SQIVND (reference sequence). The CDR3 DNA is TGTGCCAGTAGCCCGTCGGGGGGGGGCCGACAGCCCCAGCATTTT. Translation gives CASSPSGGGRQPQHF. The variable domain in full, with the rest retrieved from reference TRBV19 and TRBJ1-5, is DGGITQSPKYLFRKEGQNVTLSCEQNLNHDAMYWYRQDPGQGLRLIYYSQIVNDFQKGDIAEGYSVSREKKESFPLTVTSAQKNPTAFYLCASSPSGGGRQPQHFGDGTRLSIL.

This clone was recorded once. The chain has TRBV10-3 and TRBJ2-7; possible D gene TRBD1, 5 bases. The CDR3 consists of 17 residues. Trimming took 3 bases from V and 0 from J, leaving 18 bases between them. The germline gives CDR1 ENHRY, CDR2 SYGVKD. CDR3 amino acids: CAISDRTNTFSSYEQYF. CDR3 nucleotides: TGTGCCATCAGTGATAGGACAAACACGTTTAGCTCCTACGAGCAGTACTTC.

V is TRBV4-2 and J is TRBJ2-7; D is ambiguous. Germline V lookup: CDR1 LGHNA, CDR2 YNFKEQ. The CDR3 spans 13 residues. V lost 0 bases and J lost 3, with 6 bases in between. CDR3 residues: CASSQEFNYEQYF. As DNA, the CDR3 is TGTGCCAGCAGCCAAGAATTCAACTACGAGCAGTACTTC.

V and J are TRBV1 and TRBJ1-4; the table assigns TRBD1, which was not confirmed against the DNA. TRBV1 has pseudogene status. The CDR3 totals 13 residues. Here the CDR3 reads CTSSQGANEKLFF. CDR3 nucleotides: TGCACCAGCAGCCAGGGGGCAAATGAAAAACTGTTTTTT.

This rearrangement joins TRBV6-5 to TRBJ1-5; 7 bases map to TRBD1. The CDR3 loop spans 14 amino acids. CDR1 and CDR2 (germline): MNHEY, SVGAGI. The V segment lost 6 bases and the J segment 6 bases; nucleotides outside the gene matches: 8. CDR3 sequence reads: CASSTDRSSQPQHF. The CDR3, as DNA: TGTGCCAGCAGCACGGACAGGTCAAGTCAGCCCCAGCATTTT.

The V and J genes are TRBV19 and TRBJ2-5, with a tentative D call TRBD2 (7 bases). V lost 7 bases and J lost 4, with 16 bases in between. The CDR3 extends over 14 amino acids. The V gene's germline CDR1 is LNHDA and CDR2 SQIVND (reference sequence). The CDR3 loop reads CASTTLGGRETQYF. In DNA form, the CDR3 reads TGTGCCAGTACCACCTTGGGGGGGCGAGAGACCCAGTACTTC.

This clone came up once. The chain joins TRBV7-9 to TRBJ2-7, with 11 bases aligning to TRBD2. CDR1 and CDR2 (germline): SEHNR, FQNEAQ (reference sequence). The CDR3 is 15 amino acids. With 1 base clipped from V and 5 bases from J, the junction kept 4 bases outside the gene matches. CDR3: CASSLEGLAEDEQYF. The CDR3 bases are TGTGCCAGCAGCTTAGAGGGACTAGCGGAGGACGAGCAGTACTTC.

V and J are TRBV4-1 and TRBJ1-2, with D possibly matching TRBD1 (6 bases). This CDR3 spans 14 amino acids. V was shortened by 5 bases and J by 7 bases, with 17 bases between the two germline ends. Germline assignment: CDR1 MGHRA and CDR2 YSYEKL. CDR3 sequence: CASSFTGGGGGYTF. CDR3 DNA: TGCGCCAGCAGCTTTACTGGGGGGGGCGGTGGCTACACCTTC.